Given below is one TCR beta chain in context. The data were obtained in a study of shared clonotypes between healthy human individuals. Per the germline V gene, CDR1 is SGHVS and CDR2 is FQNEAQ. V lost 8 bases and J lost 2; bases outside the gene matches: 12. The CDR3 is 16 amino acids. Profiled with immunoSEQ multiplex PCR; TCRdb holds only in-frame clones, not every one. The profile shows around 1,900,000 clones, 93% of them singletons. CD45RO-negative, CCR7-selected cells formed the naive CD8 fraction, which excluded terminally differentiated effector memory CD45RA+ cells. The chain carries TRBV7-8 and TRBJ2-3; 8 bases are a match to TRBD2. This clonotype originated in a man younger than 35 in good health. Some clones in this sample may be carry-over from other donors' samples. Source material: naive CD8+ T cells from PBMCs. CDR3 nucleotide sequence: TGTGCCAGCCAAACGGTTCGGGAGGGCGACACAGATACGCAGTATTTT. It translates to CASQTVREGDTDTQYF.